The following is a T cell receptor (beta chain) sequence with its context. The antigen remains undetermined. The germline V gene encodes CDR1 SGHAT and CDR2 FQDESV (reference sequence). This CDR3 spans 14 amino acids. V lost 7 bases and J 1 base, leaving 13 bases between the germline ends. The data stem from a study of T cell repertoires in cytomegalovirus infection. At the level of the study: In public TCR beta signatures, there were indications of both CMV infection and matching HLA type. Regarding the study as a whole: Cumulated frequencies of public TCR beta families served to identify carriers of CMV plus the relevant HLA.

TCRdb independently ran MiXCR on the reads; one entry per CDR3 protein. Among approximately 200,000 distinct CDR3 sequences, 28% were seen once, and the ten largest hold roughly 31%. The sequencing sample was made of PBMCs. V is TRBV11-1 and J is TRBJ1-1; the D gene is possibly TRBD1 (6 bases). The receptor comes from a human donor in good health (CMV status not recorded). Some clones in this sample may be carry-over from other donors' samples. This CDR3 is CASMTQGTNTEAFF. CDR3 DNA sequence: TGTGCCAGCATGACACAGGGTACGAACACTGAAGCTTTCTTT. Full variable domain (missing parts from reference TRBV11-1 and TRBJ1-1): EAEVAQSPRYKITEKSQAVAFWCDPISGHATLYWYRQILGQGPELLVQFQDESVVDDSQLPKDRFSAERLKGVDSTLKIQPAELGDSAMYLCASMTQGTNTEAFFGQGTRLTVV.